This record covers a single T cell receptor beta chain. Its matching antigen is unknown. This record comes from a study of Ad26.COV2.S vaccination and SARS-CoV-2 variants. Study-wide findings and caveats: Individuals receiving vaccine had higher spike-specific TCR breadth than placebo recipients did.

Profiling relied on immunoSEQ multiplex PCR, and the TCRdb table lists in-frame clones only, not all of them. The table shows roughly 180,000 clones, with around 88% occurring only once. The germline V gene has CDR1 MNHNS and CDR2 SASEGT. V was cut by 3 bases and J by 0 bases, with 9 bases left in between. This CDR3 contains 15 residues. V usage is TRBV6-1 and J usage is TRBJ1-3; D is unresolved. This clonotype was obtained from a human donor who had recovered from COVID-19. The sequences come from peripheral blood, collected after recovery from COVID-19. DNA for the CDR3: TGTGCCAGCAGTGATAGGACGGGCTCTGGAAACACCATATATTTT. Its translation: CASSDRTGSGNTIYF.